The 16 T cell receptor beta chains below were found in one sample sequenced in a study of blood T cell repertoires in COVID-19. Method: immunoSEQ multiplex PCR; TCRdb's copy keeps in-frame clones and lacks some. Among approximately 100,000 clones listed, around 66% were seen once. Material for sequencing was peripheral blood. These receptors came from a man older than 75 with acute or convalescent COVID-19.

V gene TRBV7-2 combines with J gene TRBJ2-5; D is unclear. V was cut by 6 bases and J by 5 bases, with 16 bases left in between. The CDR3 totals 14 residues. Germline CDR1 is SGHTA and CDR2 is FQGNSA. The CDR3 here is CASRGQVSRETQYF. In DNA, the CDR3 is TGTGCCAGCAGGGGCCAGGTCAGCAGGGAGACCCAGTACTTC.

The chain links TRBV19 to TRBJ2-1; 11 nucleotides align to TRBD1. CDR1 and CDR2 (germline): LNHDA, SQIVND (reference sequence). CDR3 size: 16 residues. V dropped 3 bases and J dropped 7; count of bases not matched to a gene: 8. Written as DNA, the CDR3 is TGTGCCAGTAGTATTCCGGGACAGGGGGAGGCAAATGAGCAGTTCTTC. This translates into CASSIPGQGEANEQFF.

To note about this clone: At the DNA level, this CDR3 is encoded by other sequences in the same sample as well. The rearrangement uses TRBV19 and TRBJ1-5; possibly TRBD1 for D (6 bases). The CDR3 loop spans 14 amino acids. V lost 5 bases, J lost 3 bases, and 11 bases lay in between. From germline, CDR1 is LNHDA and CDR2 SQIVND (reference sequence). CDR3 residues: CASSSQGNNQPQHF. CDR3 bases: TGTGCCAGTAGTTCTCAGGGGAACAATCAGCCCCAGCATTTT.

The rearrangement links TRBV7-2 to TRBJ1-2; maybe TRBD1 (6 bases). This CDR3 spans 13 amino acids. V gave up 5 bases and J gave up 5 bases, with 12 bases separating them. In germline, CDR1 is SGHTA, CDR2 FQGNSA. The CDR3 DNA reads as TGTGCCAGCAGCCCGGACAGAGGTTATGGCTACACCTTC. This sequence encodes CASSPDRGYGYTF.

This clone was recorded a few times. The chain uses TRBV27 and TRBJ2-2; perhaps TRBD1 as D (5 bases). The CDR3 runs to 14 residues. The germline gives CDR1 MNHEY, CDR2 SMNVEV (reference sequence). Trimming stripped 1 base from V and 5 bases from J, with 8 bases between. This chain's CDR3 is CASSLFRTTGELFF. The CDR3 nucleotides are TGTGCCAGCAGTTTATTCCGGACAACCGGGGAGCTGTTTTTT.

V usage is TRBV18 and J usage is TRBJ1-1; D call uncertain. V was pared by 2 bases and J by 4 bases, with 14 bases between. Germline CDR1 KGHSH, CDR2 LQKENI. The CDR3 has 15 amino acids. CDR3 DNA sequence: TGTGCCAGCTCACCAGTAAATGGAGCGGGCACTGAAGCTTTCTTT. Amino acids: CASSPVNGAGTEAFF.

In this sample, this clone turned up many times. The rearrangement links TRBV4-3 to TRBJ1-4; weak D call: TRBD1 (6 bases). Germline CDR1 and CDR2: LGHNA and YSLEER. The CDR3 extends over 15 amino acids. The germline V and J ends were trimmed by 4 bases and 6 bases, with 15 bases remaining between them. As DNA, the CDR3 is TGCGCCAGCAGCCTCCTGGGGGAGGGGGATGAAAAACTGTTTTTT. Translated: CASSLLGEGDEKLFF.

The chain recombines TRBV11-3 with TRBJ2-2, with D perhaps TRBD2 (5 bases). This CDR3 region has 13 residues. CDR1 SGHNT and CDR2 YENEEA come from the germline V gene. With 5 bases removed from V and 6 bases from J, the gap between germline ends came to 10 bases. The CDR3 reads CASSDRTAGELFF. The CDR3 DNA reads TGTGCCAGCAGCGATCGGACTGCCGGGGAGCTGTTTTTT.

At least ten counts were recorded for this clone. CDR3 DNA sequence: TGTGCCAGCGGGATTGGCGGGAGTAACAACGAGCAGTACTTC. It encodes CASGIGGSNNEQYF. The chain links TRBV4-2 to TRBJ2-7, with 7 bases fitting TRBD2. This CDR3 contains 14 residues. V gave up 8 bases and J gave up 5 bases; unmatched junction bases: 12. The germline V gene has CDR1 LGHNA and CDR2 YNFKEQ.

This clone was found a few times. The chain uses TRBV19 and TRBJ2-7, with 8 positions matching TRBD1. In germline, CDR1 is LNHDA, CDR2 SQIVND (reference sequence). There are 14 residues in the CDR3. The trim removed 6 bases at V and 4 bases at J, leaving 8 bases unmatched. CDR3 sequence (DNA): TGTGCCAGTAGCGGGACAGGTCTGTCGTACGAGCAGTACTTC. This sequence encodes CASSGTGLSYEQYF. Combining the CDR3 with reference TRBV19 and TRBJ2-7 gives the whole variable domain DGGITQSPKYLFRKEGQNVTLSCEQNLNHDAMYWYRQDPGQGLRLIYYSQIVNDFQKGDIAEGYSVSREKKESFPLTVTSAQKNPTAFYLCASSGTGLSYEQYFGPGTRLTVT.

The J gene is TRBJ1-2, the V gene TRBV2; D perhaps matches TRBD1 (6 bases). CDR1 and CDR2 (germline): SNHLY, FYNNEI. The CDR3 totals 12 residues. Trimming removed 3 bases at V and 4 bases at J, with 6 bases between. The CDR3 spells CASSETGYGYTF. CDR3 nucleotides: TGTGCCAGCAGTGAGACAGGCTATGGCTACACCTTC.

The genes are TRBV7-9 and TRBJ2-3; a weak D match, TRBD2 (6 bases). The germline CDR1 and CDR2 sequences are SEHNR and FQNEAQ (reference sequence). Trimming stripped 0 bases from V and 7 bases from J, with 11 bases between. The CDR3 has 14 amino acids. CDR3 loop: CASSLALGLNTQYF. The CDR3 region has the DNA TGTGCCAGCAGCTTAGCGCTGGGACTTAATACGCAGTATTTT.

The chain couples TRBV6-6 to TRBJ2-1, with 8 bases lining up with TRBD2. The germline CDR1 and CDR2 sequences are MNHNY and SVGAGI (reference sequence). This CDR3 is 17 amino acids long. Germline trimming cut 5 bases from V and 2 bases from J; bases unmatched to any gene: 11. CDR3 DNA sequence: TGTGCCAGCAGTCAACCGCCGGGAGCGGGAGCCTACAATGAGCAGTTCTTC. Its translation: CASSQPPGAGAYNEQFF.

The CDR3 DNA sequence: TGCGCCAGCAGCCAAGATAAGACAGTTAATGAAAAACTGTTTTTT. Its protein is CASSQDKTVNEKLFF. This sequence joins TRBV4-3 and TRBJ1-4, with a tentative D call TRBD1 (5 bases). Germline loops: CDR1 LGHNA, CDR2 YSLEER. CDR3 length: 15 amino acids. V lost 0 bases, J lost 4 bases, and 9 bases lay in between.

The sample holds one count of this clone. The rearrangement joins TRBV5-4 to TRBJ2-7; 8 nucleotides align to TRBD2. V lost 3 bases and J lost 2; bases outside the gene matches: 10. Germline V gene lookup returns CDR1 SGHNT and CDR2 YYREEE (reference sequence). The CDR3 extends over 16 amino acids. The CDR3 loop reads CASSSGGGRTTYEQYF. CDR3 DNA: TGTGCCAGCAGCTCCGGGGGGGGGAGGACTACCTACGAGCAGTACTTC.

Written as DNA, the CDR3 is TGTGCCAGCAGCTTGGAGCAGGATCAGCCCCAGCATTTT. It encodes CASSLEQDQPQHF. The J gene is TRBJ1-5, the V gene TRBV5-8; D not resolved. The germline CDR1 and CDR2 sequences are SGHTS and YDEGEE. V shed 0 bases and J shed 5 bases, with 6 bases lying between them. This CDR3 has 13 residues.